These T cell receptor beta chains were read from a single sample in a study of early stage breast cancer tumors. The data were produced by immunoSEQ multiplex PCR, yet TCRdb's version contains in-frame clones alone and is incomplete. The top ten clones hold under 4% of a sample with around 71,000 clones, approximately 79% of them seen once. Input material: blood. Every receptor here comes from a person in their sixties or seventies with breast cancer. Each CDR3 is given with its conserved first and last residue. D genes are given only for firm matches. Clone sizes are given selectively: once, few, many, or a class where the clone is expanded.

clone size	V gene	J gene	D gene	CDR3 DNA	CDR3 protein
-	TRBV9	TRBJ2-5	-	TGTGCCAGCAGCCCACGCCAAGAGACCCAGTACTTC	CASSPRQETQYF
few	TRBV7-3	TRBJ2-3	-	TGTGCCAGCGCCCCTGGGGGTTGGAGCACAGATACGCAGTATTTT	CASAPGGWSTDTQYF
-	TRBV5-1	TRBJ1-2	-	TGCGCCAGCAGCTTGGACACAGGCGACTATGGCTACACCTTC	CASSLDTGDYGYTF
once	TRBV20-1	TRBJ2-5	-	TGCAGGGGAAACAGGGTCCAGACCCAGTACTTC	CRGNRVQTQYF
once	TRBV9	TRBJ1-4	-	TGTGCCAGCAGCGTAGGACAGCTGAATGAAAAACTGTTTTTT	CASSVGQLNEKLFF
-	TRBV5-1	TRBJ1-1	-	TGCGCCAGCAGCTTGGGCAGGGAGAGATCAGAAGCTTTCTTT	CASSLGRERSEAFF
-	TRBV7-8	TRBJ2-7	-	TGTGCCAGCAGCTTAACGGGGGAACTCTACGAGCAGTACTTC	CASSLTGELYEQYF
-	TRBV7-2	TRBJ2-1	TRBD1	TGTGCCAGCAGCCGCCAGACAGGGCTTGAGCAGTTCTTC	CASSRQTGLEQFF
-	TRBV29-1	TRBJ1-1	-	TGCAGCGTTGAGACTCAGATGAACACTGAAGCTTTCTTT	CSVETQMNTEAFF
-	TRBV19	TRBJ2-2	-	TGTGCCAGTAGTACCCGAGTGTCCACCAGCCCACCCGGGGAGCTGTTTTTT	CASSTRVSTSPPGELFF
-	TRBV19	TRBJ2-7	TRBD1	TGTGCCAGTAGTACAGGACAGGGGACCGAGCAGTACTTC	CASSTGQGTEQYF
-	TRBV4-2	TRBJ2-7	TRBD2	TGTGCCAGCAGCCAAGATCTTCAGCGGGGGGGCTTCGAGCAGTACTTC	CASSQDLQRGGFEQYF
once	TRBV6-4	TRBJ2-2	TRBD1	TGTGCCAGCAAGCGGACAGGTCTCTCCGGGGAGCTGTTTTTT	CASKRTGLSGELFF
-	TRBV5-1	TRBJ2-5	TRBD1	TGCGCCAGCCGACCGCTAGACAGGGAGCAAGAGACCCAGTACTTC	CASRPLDREQETQYF
-	TRBV9	TRBJ2-5	-	TGTGCCAGCAGCGACCGGGCCGACTCAACCCAGTACTTC	CASSDRADSTQYF
-	TRBV19	TRBJ1-4	-	TGTGCCAGTAGTATCCGGGCAGCTAATGAAAAACTGTTTTTT	CASSIRAANEKLFF
-	TRBV7-2	TRBJ1-2	-	TGTGCCAGCAGCTTGGGGAGGGTTGATGGCAACTATGGCTACACCTTC	CASSLGRVDGNYGYTF
-	TRBV19	TRBJ1-5	-	TGTGCCAGTAGTATCTGGCAGGGAGATCAGCCCCAGCATTTT	CASSIWQGDQPQHF
-	TRBV5-6	TRBJ1-2	-	TGTGCCAGCAGCTTGGGGCCCGGTAGGGAGGATGGCTACACCTTC	CASSLGPGREDGYTF
-	TRBV4-1	TRBJ1-4	-	TGCGCCAGCAGCCAAGGACAGAATGAAAAACTGTTTTTT	CASSQGQNEKLFF